The 15 T cell receptor beta chains in this list originate from one sample, sequenced in a study of CD8 T cells in ankylosing spondylitis. Study findings and constraints: A TCR beta motif of several highly homologous variants appeared characteristic of ankylosing spondylitis blood.

TCRdb analysed the 5' RACE reads with MiXCR anew, one entry per CDR3 protein. This repertoire shows over 400,000 distinct CDR3 sequences, roughly 26% found once; its top ten account for 0.89%. These TCRs' antigens remain unknown. Sequences were obtained from blood, either unsorted or a sorted T cell fraction (not recorded which). Receptors were obtained from a male donor with ankylosing spondylitis.

The gene calls are TRBV2 and TRBJ1-2; 9 positions agree with TRBD1. Germline loops: CDR1 SNHLY, CDR2 FYNNEI. With V trimmed by 6 bases and J by 7 bases, 6 bases remained unmatched. This CDR3 has 13 amino acids. The CDR3 DNA reads as TGTGCCAGCAGCGCGGGACAGGGCACTGGCTACACCTTC. Its protein is CASSAGQGTGYTF.

This clonotype was seen more than once but under ten times. V is TRBV3-1 and J is TRBJ2-1; 11 nucleotides align to TRBD2. The CDR3 has 15 residues. V shed 3 bases, J shed 6 bases, and the junction held 4 bases outside the gene matches. The germline V gene encodes CDR1 LGHDT and CDR2 YNNKEL (reference sequence). CDR3 sequence: CASSHGTSGFNEQFF. The DNA for the CDR3 is TGTGCCAGCAGCCACGGGACTAGCGGATTCAATGAGCAGTTCTTC.

The J gene is TRBJ2-3, the V gene TRBV7-7; 10 bases are a match to TRBD2. J gave up 1 base and V 1 base, and 5 bases lay outside the gene matches. This CDR3 contains 17 residues. Germline V CDR1 and CDR2: SSHAT, FNYEAQ (reference sequence). CDR3: CASSLGSSGRGTDTQYF. The CDR3 coding sequence is TGTGCCAGCAGCTTAGGATCAAGCGGGAGGGGCACAGATACGCAGTATTTT.

There are a few counts of this clonotype. The CDR3 region is CASSQGASGRVYEQFF. CDR3 sequence (DNA): TGTGCCAGCAGCCAAGGGGCTAGCGGGAGAGTATATGAGCAGTTCTTC. The rearrangement links TRBV3-1 to TRBJ2-1, with 10 bases aligning to TRBD2. CDR1 and CDR2 from the germline V gene are LGHDT and YNNKEL (reference sequence). The CDR3 is made up of 16 amino acids. V shed 1 base and J 8 bases; nucleotides not matched to a gene: 8.

The V gene is TRBV10-3, the J gene TRBJ1-5; D is undetermined. This CDR3 has 13 residues. Germline CDR1 is ENHRY and CDR2 is SYGVKD. Trimming removed 10 bases at V and 3 bases at J, with 13 bases between. CDR3 bases: TGTGCCACGGAGGCAGGAGACAATCAGCCCCAGCATTTT. It encodes CATEAGDNQPQHF.

This clonotype was recorded many times. V gene TRBV7-7 combines with J gene TRBJ2-2; D is perhaps TRBD2 (6 bases). CDR1 SSHAT and CDR2 FNYEAQ come from the germline V gene (reference sequence). Trimming removed 2 bases from V and 8 bases from J, with 9 bases in between. This CDR3 comprises 13 residues. CDR3 DNA: TGTGCCAGCAGCTTATCCGGAGGGGGGGAGCTGTTTTTT. Protein sequence: CASSLSGGGELFF.

The gene calls are TRBV28 and TRBJ2-5, with 8 positions matching TRBD2. CDR1 is MDHEN and CDR2 is SYDVKM in the germline V gene. The V segment lost 5 bases and the J segment 7 bases; nucleotides outside the gene matches: 18. The CDR3 runs 17 residues. CDR3 nucleotide sequence: TGTGCCAGCAGTGCCATGCGAGCAGCGGGAGAAGAAGGGACCCAGTACTTC. This encodes CASSAMRAAGEEGTQYF.

This clonotype was seen only a few times. This rearrangement joins TRBV14 to TRBJ1-6; a weak D match, TRBD1 (5 bases). V was trimmed by 2 bases and J by 14 bases, leaving 7 bases between them. This CDR3 has 11 residues. Germline loops: CDR1 SGHDN, CDR2 FVKESK. CDR3 sequence: CASSQTGALHF. The CDR3 DNA reads as TGTGCCAGCAGCCAAACGGGGGCCCTCCACTTT.

This clonotype was observed a handful of times. This chain connects TRBV20-1 to TRBJ1-5; D might be TRBD1 (5 bases). The CDR3 totals 12 residues. The V gene's germline CDR1 is DFQATT and CDR2 SNEGSKA (reference sequence). The ends were cut back, 6 bases at V and 4 bases at J, with 10 bases in the middle. CDR3 bases: TGCAGTGCCTGGGACCTAAATCAGCCCCAGCATTTT. Translation: CSAWDLNQPQHF.

Many counts were recorded for this clonotype. The CDR3 DNA reads TGCGCCAGCAGCTTAACTAGCGGGAGCAATGAGCAGTTCTTC. This gives the protein CASSLTSGSNEQFF. The rearrangement links TRBV5-1 to TRBJ2-1; 11 nucleotides line up with TRBD2. This CDR3 has 14 residues. Germline V gene lookup returns CDR1 SGHRS and CDR2 YFSETQ. V lost 2 bases, J lost 6 bases, and 1 base stayed unmatched.

This clonotype was observed at least ten times. In DNA, the CDR3 is TGCGCCAGCAGCCTTCTACCCACTAGCGGGAGCACAGATACGCAGTATTTT. Protein product: CASSLLPTSGSTDTQYF. The chain recombines TRBV4-1 with TRBJ2-3; 9 nucleotides agree with TRBD2. This CDR3 comprises 17 residues. V gave up 4 bases and J gave up 0 bases; unmatched junction bases: 8. Germline V CDR1 and CDR2: MGHRA, YSYEKL.

The rearrangement links TRBV5-1 to TRBJ2-3; 7 positions agree with TRBD2. V lost 0 bases and J lost 0; bases outside the gene matches: 7. The CDR3 totals 17 residues. In germline, CDR1 is SGHRS, CDR2 YFSETQ. This CDR3 is CASSLALADYSTDTQYF. CDR3 bases: TGCGCCAGCAGCTTGGCCCTAGCGGATTACAGCACAGATACGCAGTATTTT.

The rearrangement uses TRBV5-1 and TRBJ1-2, with D tentatively TRBD1 (6 bases). There are 14 residues in the CDR3. CDR1 SGHRS and CDR2 YFSETQ come from the germline V gene. V was cut by 0 bases and J by 3 bases, with 9 bases left in between. CDR3 loop: CASSLGTVYYGYTF. CDR3 nucleotide sequence: TGCGCCAGCAGCTTGGGGACAGTTTACTATGGCTACACCTTC.

This clonotype was seen only a few times. As DNA, the CDR3 is TGTGCCAGCAGTTCCAGGGTTAGAGCTTTCTTT. This encodes CASSSRVRAFF. The rearrangement joins TRBV12-3 or TRBV12-4 to TRBJ1-1; a possible D gene is TRBD1 (5 bases). Trimming removed 4 bases at V and 10 bases at J, with 10 bases between. The CDR3 is 11 residues long.

The chain couples TRBV7-2 to TRBJ1-3; no clear D gene. V shed 4 bases and J shed 4 bases, with 17 bases lying between them. The CDR3 spans 16 residues. CDR1 is SGHTA and CDR2 is FQGNSA in the germline V gene. Written as DNA, the CDR3 is TGTGCCAGCAGCTACGGGATTCTCGGGTCAGGAAACACCATATATTTT. It codes for CASSYGILGSGNTIYF.